This T cell receptor beta chain was captured in a study of Graves' ophthalmopathy and Graves' hyperthyroidism (dated by TCRdb to the late 2010s). About the investigation overall: Peripheral blood was collected at initial diagnosis, before any treatment. The independent validation cohort included about 19 hyperthyroidism patients plus 17 patients who later progressed from hyperthyroidism to ophthalmopathy. In total, 135 blood samples were TCR-sequenced: fewer than 50 ophthalmopathy, under 85 hyperthyroidism and some 17 hyperthyroidism-to-ophthalmopathy patients. In roughly 6 hyperthyroidism patients, T-cell repertoires of thyroid tissue and blood were compared. After sampling, hyperthyroidism patients received methimazole starting at 30 mg daily, and ophthalmopathy patients received high-dose intravenous methylprednisolone. The study used signatures of the TCR beta repertoire to tell Graves' ophthalmopathy apart from Graves' hyperthyroidism and to predict which patients would progress to ophthalmopathy. To explore V-J signatures that separate ophthalmopathy from hyperthyroidism, a discovery set of about 100 patients was enrolled, consisting of 40 to 45 with ophthalmopathy and some 56 with stable hyperthyroidism. The approximately 98 discovery patients were randomly divided into training and test sets at a 7:3 ratio. On the study overall, not on this receptor specifically: Most expanded thyroid clonotypes with a frequency above 0.001 also appeared in blood, which suggests that blood repertoires may reflect the immune response in the thyroid. Sample size was not statistically predetermined, and group allocation was not concealed from the investigators. In cross-validation, the 13-signature model distinguished ophthalmopathy from stable hyperthyroidism with 85% to 90% sensitivity and around 82% specificity, and in the test set the corresponding values were 80% and 75%. In validation, the model predicted ophthalmopathy progression with over 60% sensitivity and approximately 78% specificity; some twelve predicted patients were CT-confirmed with GO in a median of roughly 6.8 months.

Stable hyperthyroidism was defined as no progression to ophthalmopathy within 18 months of follow-up. The hyperthyroidism patients were 18 to 65 years old and newly diagnosed, with a disease duration of less than 2 months. Patients with other autoimmune diseases, uncontrolled infections, pregnancy or lactation were excluded. Clinical symptoms, serum thyroxine, TRAb, thyroid ultrasound and orbital computed tomography were used for diagnosis. PBMCs were isolated from approximately 10 ml of fresh peripheral blood by Ficoll-Paque density gradient centrifugation. Total RNA was extracted using Trizol reagent, and RNA quality was checked on an Agilent 2100 Bioanalyzer. V is pared back by 7 bases and J by 1 base, with 25 bases lying between the germline termini. The CDR3 sequence holds 18 residues, the cysteine and phenylalanine included. Kept here is only the CDR3 DNA, which spans 54 bases and is read in frame from base 1. The germline V gene provides CDR1 WSHSY and CDR2 SAAADI.

For repertoire sequencing, the TCR beta CDR3 regions were amplified from RNA transcripts. A first-round RT-PCR used HTBI primers with the Qiagen OneStep RT-PCR kit, followed by a second-round multiplex PCR, size selection and purification. The libraries underwent paired-end sequencing with 100 bp reads on an Illumina HiSeq2000. Under the source paper's analysis protocol: Reads were processed with SOAPnuke, discarding reads with adapters, uncalled bases, mean Phred below 15, or no exact constant-primer or identifier match. High-quality paired reads were merged with COPE v1.2.5. Clonotypes were defined as unique nucleotide sequences and were aligned to IMGT TRB V, D and J references using MiTCR v1.1. The analysis was limited to V-J combinations with a frequency above 0.0001, which together covered approximately 99% of the repertoires. For each V-J combination, a TCR clonal expansion and chaos score was defined as the ratio of F50 clonal expansion to chaos observed in the TCRdist matrix. Welch's t-statistics and random forest were used to reduce the features to roughly 14 V-J combinations, which were then used as input to a naive Bayes classifier. The Morisita-Horn index was used to measure how similar the thyroid and blood repertoires were. TCRdb reprocessing: public reads trimmed at Q25 with fastp, clones called with MiXCR, in-frame beta chains kept. For every CDR3 protein sequence, its rows merge into one entry that carries the most common genes and DNA. TCRdb, not the original authors, processed these V and J calls. For this sample there are about 380,000 distinct CDR3 sequences; less than 20% appear just once. The ten most abundant clones make up about 7.3% of the sample.

This clonotype was found a few times. It lacks a known antigen. The input lacks base qualities; no much larger clone sits a single base away. The sample was peripheral blood. The V gene is TRBV10-2 and the J gene is TRBJ1-2; the D gene is perhaps TRBD1, from 6 matching bases. The sequence was obtained from a woman under 30 with stable Graves' hyperthyroidism. Donor details come from another sample of the same person, matched by shared clones. The CDR3: CASTPYGGARTFNYGYTF. The DNA sequence is TGCGCCAGCACACCCTACGGGGGGGCCCGAACTTTTAACTATGGCTACACCTTC.